This T cell receptor beta chain was captured in a study of memory CD4+ T cells and cytomegalovirus serostatus. Across the whole study: Healthy Belgian adult donors included about 10 CMV-positive and approximately 25 CMV-negative people.

Authors' analysis steps: Out-of-frame sequences were removed, leaving 2 million to 2.5 million distinct TCRbeta sequences. Sequenced by immunoSEQ multiplex PCR; TCRdb stores in-frame clones only, minus some. V, J and clone size reflect that table, while D and trimming were determined from the DNA. Of 45,000 or so clones listed, around 80% are singletons. Germline values: CDR1 SGHDT, CDR2 YYEEEE. The CDR3 length is 14 residues. The ends lost 6 bases at V and 4 bases at J; junction bases unmatched: 8. This clone has more than one count but fewer than ten. The sort gate was single viable CD3+CD4+CD8-CD45RO+ cells for memory CD4+ T cells. Serostatus was set by detecting CMV pp150, pp28, p38, p52 IgG.

This chain links TRBV5-6 with TRBJ1-1; TRBD1 agrees at 8 bases. Sequenced: memory CD4+ T cells from blood. This receptor was identified in an adult in good health and CMV-seronegative. CDR3 sequence: CASKGDRTSTEAFF. Written as DNA, the CDR3 is TGTGCCAGCAAGGGGGACAGGACTTCCACTGAAGCTTTCTTT.